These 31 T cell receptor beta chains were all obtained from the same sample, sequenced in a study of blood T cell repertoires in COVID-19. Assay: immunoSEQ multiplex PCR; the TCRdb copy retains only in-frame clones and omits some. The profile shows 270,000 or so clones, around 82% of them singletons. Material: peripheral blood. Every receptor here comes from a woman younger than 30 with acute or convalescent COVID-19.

This CDR3 reads CASTDTYGYTF. The CDR3 DNA is TGTGCCAGCACAGACACCTATGGCTACACCTTC. This chain joins TRBV19 and TRBJ1-2, with D uncertain. V lost 9 bases and J 4 bases, leaving 9 bases between the germline ends. The CDR3 length is 11 residues. The germline V gene has CDR1 LNHDA and CDR2 SQIVND (reference sequence). The complete variable domain, with remaining parts taken from reference TRBV19 and TRBJ1-2, reads DGGITQSPKYLFRKEGQNVTLSCEQNLNHDAMYWYRQDPGQGLRLIYYSQIVNDFQKGDIAEGYSVSREKKESFPLTVTSAQKNPTAFYLCASTDTYGYTFGSGTRLTVV.

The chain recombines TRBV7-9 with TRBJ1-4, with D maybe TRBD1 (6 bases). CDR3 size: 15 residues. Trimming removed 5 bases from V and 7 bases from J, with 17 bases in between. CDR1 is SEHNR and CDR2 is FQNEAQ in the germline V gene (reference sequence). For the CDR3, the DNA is TGTGCCAGCAGCCGTCAACAGGGAACCACTGAAAAACTGTTTTTT. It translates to CASSRQQGTTEKLFF.

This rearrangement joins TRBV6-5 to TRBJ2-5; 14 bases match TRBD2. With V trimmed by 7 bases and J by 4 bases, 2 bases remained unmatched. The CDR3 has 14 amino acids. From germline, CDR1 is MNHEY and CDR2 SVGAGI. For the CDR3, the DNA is TGTGCCAGCACAGGACTAGCGGGAGGAGAGACCCAGTACTTC. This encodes CASTGLAGGETQYF.

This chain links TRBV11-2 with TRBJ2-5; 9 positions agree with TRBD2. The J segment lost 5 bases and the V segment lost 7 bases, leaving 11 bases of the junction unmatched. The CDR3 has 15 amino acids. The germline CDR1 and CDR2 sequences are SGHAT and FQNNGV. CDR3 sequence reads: CASTTSREGTETQYF. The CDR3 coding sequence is TGTGCCAGCACCACCTCGCGGGAGGGAACGGAGACCCAGTACTTC.

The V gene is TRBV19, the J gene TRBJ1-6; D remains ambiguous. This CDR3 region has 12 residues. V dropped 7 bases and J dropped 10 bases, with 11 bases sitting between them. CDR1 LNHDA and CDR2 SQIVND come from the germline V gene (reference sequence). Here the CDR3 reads CASKKTYSPLHF. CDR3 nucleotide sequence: TGTGCCAGTAAGAAGACATACTCACCCCTCCACTTT.

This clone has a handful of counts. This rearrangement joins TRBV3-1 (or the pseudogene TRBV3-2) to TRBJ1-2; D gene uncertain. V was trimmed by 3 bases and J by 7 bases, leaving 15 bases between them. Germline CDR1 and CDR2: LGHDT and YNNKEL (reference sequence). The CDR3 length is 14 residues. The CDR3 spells CASSQKLGGPGYTF. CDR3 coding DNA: TGTGCCAGCAGCCAGAAACTGGGAGGGCCTGGCTACACCTTC.

The CDR3 sequence: CASSQDPVSNQPQHF. Here the CDR3 DNA reads TGTGCCAGCAGCCAAGATCCCGTTAGCAATCAGCCCCAGCATTTT. The chain carries TRBV3-1 (or the pseudogene TRBV3-2) and TRBJ1-5; D gene ambiguous. The CDR3 has 15 residues. V lost 0 bases to trimming and J lost 0 bases, with 6 bases between them. CDR1 and CDR2 from the germline V gene are LGHDT and YNNKEL (reference sequence).

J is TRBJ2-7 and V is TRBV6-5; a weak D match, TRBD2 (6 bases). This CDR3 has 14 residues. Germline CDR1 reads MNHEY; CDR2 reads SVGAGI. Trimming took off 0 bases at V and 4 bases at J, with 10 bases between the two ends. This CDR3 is CASSYSGTDYEQYF. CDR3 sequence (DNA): TGTGCCAGCAGTTACTCCGGGACTGATTACGAGCAGTACTTC.

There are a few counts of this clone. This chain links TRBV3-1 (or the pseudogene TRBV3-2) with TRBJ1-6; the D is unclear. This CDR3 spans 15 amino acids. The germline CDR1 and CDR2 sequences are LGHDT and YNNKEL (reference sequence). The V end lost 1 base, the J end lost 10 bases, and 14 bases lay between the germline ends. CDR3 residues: CASSQGEGVGSPLHF. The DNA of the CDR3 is TGTGCCAGCAGCCAAGGCGAGGGAGTTGGGTCACCCCTCCACTTT.

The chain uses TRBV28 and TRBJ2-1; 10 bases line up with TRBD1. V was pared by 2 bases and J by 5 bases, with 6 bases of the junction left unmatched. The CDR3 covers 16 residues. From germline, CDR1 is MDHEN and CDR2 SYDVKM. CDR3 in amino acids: CASSLGGTGAHNEQFF. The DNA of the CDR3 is TGTGCCAGCAGTTTAGGCGGGACAGGGGCTCACAATGAGCAGTTCTTC.

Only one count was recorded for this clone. In nucleotides, the CDR3 is TGTGCCAGCAGCTTAGATCGTAGGAGGGTCACTGAAGCTTTCTTT. Translated, it gives CASSLDRRRVTEAFF. The chain is built from TRBV11-2 and TRBJ1-1, with D unresolved. The CDR3 has 15 residues. CDR1 SGHAT and CDR2 FQNNGV come from the germline V gene. V gave up 0 bases and J gave up 4 bases, with 12 bases separating them.

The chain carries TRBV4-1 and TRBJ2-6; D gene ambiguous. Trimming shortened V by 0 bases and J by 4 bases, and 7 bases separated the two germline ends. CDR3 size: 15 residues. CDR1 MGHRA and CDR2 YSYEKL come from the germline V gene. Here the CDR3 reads CASSQEILGANVLTF. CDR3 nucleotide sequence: TGCGCCAGCAGCCAAGAAATTCTGGGGGCCAACGTCCTGACTTTC.

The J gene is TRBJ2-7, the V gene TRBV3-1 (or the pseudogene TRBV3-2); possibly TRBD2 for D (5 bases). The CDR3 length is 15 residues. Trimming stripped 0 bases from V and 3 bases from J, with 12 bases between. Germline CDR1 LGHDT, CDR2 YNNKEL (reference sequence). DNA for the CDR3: TGTGCCAGCAGCCAAGATCCCAGCAGCGGCTACGAGCAGTACTTC. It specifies CASSQDPSSGYEQYF.

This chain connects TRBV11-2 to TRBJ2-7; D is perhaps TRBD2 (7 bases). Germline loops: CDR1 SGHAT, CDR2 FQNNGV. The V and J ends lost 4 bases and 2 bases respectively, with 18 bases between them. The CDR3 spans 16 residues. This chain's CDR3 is CASSSLGGPIAYEQYF. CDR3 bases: TGTGCCAGCAGCTCCCTCGGGGGGCCGATTGCCTACGAGCAGTACTTC.

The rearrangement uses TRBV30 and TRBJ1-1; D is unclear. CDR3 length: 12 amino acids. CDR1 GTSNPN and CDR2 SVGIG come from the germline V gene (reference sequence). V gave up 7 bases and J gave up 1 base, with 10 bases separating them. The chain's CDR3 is CASKTRNTEAFF. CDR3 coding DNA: TGTGCCTCCAAGACAAGGAACACTGAAGCTTTCTTT.

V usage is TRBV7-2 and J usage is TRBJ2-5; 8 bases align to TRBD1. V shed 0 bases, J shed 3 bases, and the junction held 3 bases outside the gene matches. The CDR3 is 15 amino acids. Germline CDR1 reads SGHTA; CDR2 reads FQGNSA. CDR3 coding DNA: TGTGCCAGCAGCTTAGCGAGGACAGGGAAAGAGACCCAGTACTTC. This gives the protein CASSLARTGKETQYF. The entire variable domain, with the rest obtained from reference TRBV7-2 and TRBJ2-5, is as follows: GAGVSQSPSNKVTEKGKDVELRCDPISGHTALYWYRQSLGQGLEFLIYFQGNSAPDKSGLPSDRFSAERTGGSVSTLTIQRTQQEDSAVYLCASSLARTGKETQYFGPGTRLLVL.

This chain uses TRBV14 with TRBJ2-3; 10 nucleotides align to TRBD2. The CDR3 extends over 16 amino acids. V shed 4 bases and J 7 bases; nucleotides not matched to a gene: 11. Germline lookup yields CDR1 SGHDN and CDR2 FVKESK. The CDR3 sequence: CASSPLAGVGANTQYF. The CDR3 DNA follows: TGTGCCAGCAGCCCTCTAGCGGGAGTGGGGGCGAATACGCAGTATTTT.

The CDR3 DNA reads TGCGCCAGCAGTGAGATAGGCGGGAGGGATCACAATGAGCAGTTCTTC. It specifies CASSEIGGRDHNEQFF. The rearrangement uses TRBV10-2 and TRBJ2-1; 9 bases are shared with TRBD2. Trimming cost V 2 bases and J 5 bases; bases outside gene matches: 7. There are 16 residues in the CDR3. From germline, CDR1 is WSHSY and CDR2 SAAADI.

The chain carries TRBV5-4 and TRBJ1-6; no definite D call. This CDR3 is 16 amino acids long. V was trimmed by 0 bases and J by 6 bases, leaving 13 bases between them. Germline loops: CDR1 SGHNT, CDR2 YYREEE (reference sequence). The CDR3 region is CASSLGLPGINSPLHF. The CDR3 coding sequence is TGTGCCAGCAGCTTGGGTCTGCCAGGTATTAATTCACCCCTCCACTTT.

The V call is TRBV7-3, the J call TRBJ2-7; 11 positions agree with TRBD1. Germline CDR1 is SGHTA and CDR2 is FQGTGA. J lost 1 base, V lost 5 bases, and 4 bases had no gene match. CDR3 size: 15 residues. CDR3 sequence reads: CASSEDRGQSYEQYF. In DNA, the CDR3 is TGTGCCAGCAGCGAGGACAGGGGGCAATCCTACGAGCAGTACTTC.

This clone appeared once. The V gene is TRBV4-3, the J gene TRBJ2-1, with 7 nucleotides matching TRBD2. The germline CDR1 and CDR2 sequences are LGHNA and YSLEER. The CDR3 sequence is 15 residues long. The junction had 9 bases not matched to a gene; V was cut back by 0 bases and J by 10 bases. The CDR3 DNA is TGCGCCAGCAGCCAAGATGTGTCGGGAGCGGGGGAGCAGTTCTTC. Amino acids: CASSQDVSGAGEQFF.

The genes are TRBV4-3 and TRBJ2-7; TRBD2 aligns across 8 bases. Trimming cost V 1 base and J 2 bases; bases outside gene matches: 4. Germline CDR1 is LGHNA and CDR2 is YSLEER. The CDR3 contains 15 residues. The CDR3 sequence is CASSQGIAGTYEQYF. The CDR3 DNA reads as TGCGCCAGCAGCCAAGGTATAGCGGGAACCTACGAGCAGTACTTC.

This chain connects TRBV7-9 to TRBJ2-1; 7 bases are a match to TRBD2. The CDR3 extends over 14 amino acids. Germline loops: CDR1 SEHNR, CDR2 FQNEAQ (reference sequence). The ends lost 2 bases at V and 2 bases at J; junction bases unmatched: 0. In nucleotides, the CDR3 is TGTGCCAGCAGCTTAACTAGCGCCTACAATGAGCAGTTCTTC. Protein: CASSLTSAYNEQFF.

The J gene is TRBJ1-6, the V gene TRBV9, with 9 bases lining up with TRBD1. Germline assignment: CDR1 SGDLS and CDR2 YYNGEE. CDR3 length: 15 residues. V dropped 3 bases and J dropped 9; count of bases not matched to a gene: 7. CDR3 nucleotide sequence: TGTGCCAGCAGCGCGGGACAGGGTGGGAGTTCACCCCTCCACTTT. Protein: CASSAGQGGSSPLHF.

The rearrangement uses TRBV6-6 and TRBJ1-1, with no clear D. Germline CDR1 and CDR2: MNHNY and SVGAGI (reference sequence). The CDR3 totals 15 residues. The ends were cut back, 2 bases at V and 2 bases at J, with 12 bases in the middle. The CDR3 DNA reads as TGTGCCAGCAGTTACGCCTATCTGACAAACACTGAAGCTTTCTTT. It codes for CASSYAYLTNTEAFF.

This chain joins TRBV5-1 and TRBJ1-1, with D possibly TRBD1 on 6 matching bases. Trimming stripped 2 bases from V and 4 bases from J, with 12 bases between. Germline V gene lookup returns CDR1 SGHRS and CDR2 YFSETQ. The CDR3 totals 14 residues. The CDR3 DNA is TGCGCCAGCAGCTTTCGGACAGCCAGCACTGAAGCTTTCTTT. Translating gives CASSFRTASTEAFF.

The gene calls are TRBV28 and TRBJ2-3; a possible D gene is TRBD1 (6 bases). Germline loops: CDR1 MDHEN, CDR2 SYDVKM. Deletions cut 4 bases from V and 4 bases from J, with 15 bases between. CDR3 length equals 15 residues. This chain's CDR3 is CASSSHRDVADTQYF. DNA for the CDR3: TGTGCCAGCAGTTCCCACAGGGATGTAGCAGATACGCAGTATTTT.

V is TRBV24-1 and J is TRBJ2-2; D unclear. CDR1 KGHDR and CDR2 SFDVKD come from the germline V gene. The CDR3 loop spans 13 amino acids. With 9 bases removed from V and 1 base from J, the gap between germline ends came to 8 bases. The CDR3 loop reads CATEHRNTGELFF. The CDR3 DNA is TGTGCCACCGAACACCGGAACACCGGGGAGCTGTTTTTT.

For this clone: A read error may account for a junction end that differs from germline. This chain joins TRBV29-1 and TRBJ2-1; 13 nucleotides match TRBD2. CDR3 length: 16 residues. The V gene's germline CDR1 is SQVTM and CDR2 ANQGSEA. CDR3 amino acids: CSVEGLAGAEDNEQFF. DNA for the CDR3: TGCAGCGTCGAAGGACTAGCGGGAGCAGAAGACAATGAGCAGTTCTTC.

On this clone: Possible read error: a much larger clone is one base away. Written as DNA, the CDR3 is TGTGCCAGCAGTTACACAGGGGGCAATCAGCCCCAGCATTTT. It encodes CASSYTGGNQPQHF. This chain links TRBV2 with TRBJ1-5; TRBD1 aligns across 7 bases. V shed 5 bases and J 2 bases; nucleotides not matched to a gene: 3. The CDR3 length is 14 residues. CDR1 is SNHLY, CDR2 FYNNEI, per germline.

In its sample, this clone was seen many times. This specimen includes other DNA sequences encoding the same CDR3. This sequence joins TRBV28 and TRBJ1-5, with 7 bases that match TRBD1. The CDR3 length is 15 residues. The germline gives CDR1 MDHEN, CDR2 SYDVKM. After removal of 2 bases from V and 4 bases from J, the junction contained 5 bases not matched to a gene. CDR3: CASSLTGARNQPQHF. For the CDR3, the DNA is TGTGCCAGCAGTTTAACAGGGGCCAGGAATCAGCCCCAGCATTTT.